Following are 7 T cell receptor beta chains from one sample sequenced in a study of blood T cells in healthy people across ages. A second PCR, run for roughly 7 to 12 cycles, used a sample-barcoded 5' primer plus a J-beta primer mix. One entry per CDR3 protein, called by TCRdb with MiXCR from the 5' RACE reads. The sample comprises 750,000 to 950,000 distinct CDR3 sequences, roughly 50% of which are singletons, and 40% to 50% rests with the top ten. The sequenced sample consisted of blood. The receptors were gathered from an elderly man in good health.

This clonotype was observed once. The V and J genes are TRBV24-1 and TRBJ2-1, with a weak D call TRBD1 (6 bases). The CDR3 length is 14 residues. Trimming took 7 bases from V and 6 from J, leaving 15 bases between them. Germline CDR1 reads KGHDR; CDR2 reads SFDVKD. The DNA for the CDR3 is TGTGCCACCAGCGACAGGATCTTATCCAATGAGCAGTTCTTC. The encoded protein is CATSDRILSNEQFF.

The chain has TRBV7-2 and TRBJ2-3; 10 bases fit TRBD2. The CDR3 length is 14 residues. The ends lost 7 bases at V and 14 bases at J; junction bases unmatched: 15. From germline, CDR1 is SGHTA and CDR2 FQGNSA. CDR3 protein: CASIQAGGHRYAYF. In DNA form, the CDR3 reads TGTGCCAGCATCCAAGCGGGGGGGCACAGATACGCGTATTTT.

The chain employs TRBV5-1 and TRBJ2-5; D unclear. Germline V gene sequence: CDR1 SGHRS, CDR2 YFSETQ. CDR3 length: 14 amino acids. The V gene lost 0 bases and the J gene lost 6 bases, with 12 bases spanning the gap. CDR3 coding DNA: TGCGCCAGCAGCTTGGGCTCTGGGGTGAAGACCCAGTACTTC. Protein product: CASSLGSGVKTQYF.

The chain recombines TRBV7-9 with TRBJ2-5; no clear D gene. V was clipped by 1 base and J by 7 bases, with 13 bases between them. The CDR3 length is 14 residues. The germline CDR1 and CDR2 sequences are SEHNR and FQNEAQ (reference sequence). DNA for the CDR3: TGTGCCAGCAGCTTAGATGGGAAGGATGGGACCCAGTACTTC. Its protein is CASSLDGKDGTQYF.

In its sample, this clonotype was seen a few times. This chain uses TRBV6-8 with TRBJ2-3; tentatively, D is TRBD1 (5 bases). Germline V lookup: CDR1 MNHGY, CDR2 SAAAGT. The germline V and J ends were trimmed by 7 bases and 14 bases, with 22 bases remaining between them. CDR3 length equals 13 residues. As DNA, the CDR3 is TGTGCCAGCAAAGGGGTGAACCACAGATACGCGTATTTT. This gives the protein CASKGVNHRYAYF.

This chain's CDR3 is CASSLGRALNTEAFF. In nucleotides, the CDR3 is TGCGCCAGCAGCTTGGGCCGGGCCCTGAACACTGAAGCTTTCTTT. V is TRBV5-1 and J is TRBJ1-1; no clear D. The ends were cut back, 0 bases at V and 0 bases at J, with 9 bases in the middle. CDR1 is SGHRS, CDR2 YFSETQ, per germline. This CDR3 contains 15 residues. Combining the CDR3 with reference TRBV5-1 and TRBJ1-1 gives the whole variable domain KAGVTQTPRYLIKTRGQQVTLSCSPISGHRSVSWYQQTPGQGLQFLFEYFSETQRNKGNFPGRFSGRQFSNSRSEMNVSTLELGDSALYLCASSLGRALNTEAFFGQGTRLTVV.

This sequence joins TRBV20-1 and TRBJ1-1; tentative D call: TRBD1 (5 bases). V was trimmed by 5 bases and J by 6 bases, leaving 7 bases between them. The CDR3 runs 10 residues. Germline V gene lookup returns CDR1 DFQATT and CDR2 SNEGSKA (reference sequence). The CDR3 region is CSAGAPEAFF. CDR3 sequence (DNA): TGCAGTGCTGGGGCGCCTGAAGCTTTCTTT.